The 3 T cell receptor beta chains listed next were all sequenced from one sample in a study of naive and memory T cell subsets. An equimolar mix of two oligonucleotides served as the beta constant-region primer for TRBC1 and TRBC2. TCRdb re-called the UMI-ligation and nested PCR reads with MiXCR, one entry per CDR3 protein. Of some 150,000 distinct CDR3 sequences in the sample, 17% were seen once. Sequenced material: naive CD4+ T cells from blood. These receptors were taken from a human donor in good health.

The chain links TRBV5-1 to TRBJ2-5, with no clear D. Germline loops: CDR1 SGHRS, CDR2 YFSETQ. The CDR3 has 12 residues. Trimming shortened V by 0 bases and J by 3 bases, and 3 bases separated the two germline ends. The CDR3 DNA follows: TGCGCCAGCAGCTTGGAGAAAGAGACCCAGTACTTC. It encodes CASSLEKETQYF.

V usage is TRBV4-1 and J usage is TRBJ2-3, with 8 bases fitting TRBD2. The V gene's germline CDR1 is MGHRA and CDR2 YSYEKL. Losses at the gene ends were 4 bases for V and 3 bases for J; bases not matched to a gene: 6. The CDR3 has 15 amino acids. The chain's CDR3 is CASSPGGGRTDTQYF. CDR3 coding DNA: TGCGCCAGCAGCCCAGGCGGCGGGAGGACAGATACGCAGTATTTT.

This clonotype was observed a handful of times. The DNA for the CDR3 is TGCGCCAGCAGCTTGGTGCCGGATACCTACGAGCAGTACTTC. Encoded protein: CASSLVPDTYEQYF. The genes are TRBV5-1 and TRBJ2-7; no clear D gene. Germline-derived CDR1 and CDR2 are SGHRS and YFSETQ. With 0 bases removed from V and 2 bases from J, the gap between germline ends came to 9 bases. This CDR3 comprises 14 residues.